This passage covers 10 T cell receptor beta chains from one sample sequenced in a study of CD8 T cells in ankylosing spondylitis. These receptors' targets are unknown. Findings of the study overall: A motif of eight or nine highly homologous TCR beta variants was seen as apparently characteristic of ankylosing spondylitis blood.

TCRdb re-derived calls from the 5' RACE reads in MiXCR, one entry per CDR3 protein. This table holds about 90,000 distinct CDR3 sequences, just under 9% found once. The sample consisted of blood, either unsorted or a sorted T cell fraction (not recorded which). The receptors shown here come from a male donor with ankylosing spondylitis.

In its sample, this clonotype was seen many times. The chain links TRBV12-3 or TRBV12-4 to TRBJ1-5; D gene uncertain. Trimming removed 4 bases from V and 0 bases from J, with 13 bases in between. The CDR3 covers 16 residues. CDR3 in amino acids: CASSSEGPYSNQPQHF. The CDR3 DNA reads TGTGCCAGCAGTTCGGAAGGACCTTATAGCAATCAGCCCCAGCATTTT.

V usage is TRBV9 and J usage is TRBJ1-1; no reliable D call. Germline CDR1 and CDR2: SGDLS and YYNGEE. The CDR3 sequence is 17 residues long. The germline V and J ends were trimmed by 3 bases and 1 base, with 19 bases remaining between them. CDR3 region: CASSGPGRQNGNTEAFF. DNA of the CDR3: TGTGCCAGCAGCGGGCCCGGGAGACAAAATGGGAACACTGAAGCTTTCTTT.

This clonotype was seen repeatedly, ten times or more. The V gene is TRBV10-3, the J gene TRBJ2-7, with 10 bases lining up with TRBD2. The CDR3 loop spans 19 amino acids. The germline CDR1 and CDR2 sequences are ENHRY and SYGVKD. J lost 5 bases, V lost 0 bases, and 16 bases had no gene match. CDR3 loop: CAISESKGLAGDGADEQYF. The DNA of the CDR3 is TGTGCCATCAGTGAGTCGAAGGGGCTAGCGGGAGATGGGGCCGACGAGCAGTACTTC.

The table lists this clonotype with many counts. The chain recombines TRBV6-4 with TRBJ2-1; TRBD2 might be the D (5 bases). CDR1 is MRHNA and CDR2 is SNTAGT in the germline V gene. This CDR3 region has 12 residues. Trimming took off 3 bases at V and 7 bases at J, with 7 bases between the two ends. The CDR3 is CASSDSGNEQFF. The CDR3 nucleotides are TGTGCCAGCAGTGATTCGGGGAATGAGCAGTTCTTC.

This clonotype was observed at least ten times. This sequence joins TRBV29-1 and TRBJ1-2; no reliable D call. V was clipped by 3 bases and J by 8 bases, with 10 bases between them. The CDR3 is made up of 11 amino acids. Germline assignment: CDR1 SQVTM and CDR2 ANQGSEA. CDR3 loop: CSVETMGGYTF. CDR3 nucleotide sequence: TGCAGCGTTGAGACTATGGGGGGCTACACCTTC.

This clonotype showed up many times. The V and J genes are TRBV12-3 or TRBV12-4 and TRBJ2-7; 7 bases map to TRBD2. Trimming at V came to 5 bases and at J to 3 bases, leaving 4 bases not matched to a gene. There are 13 residues in the CDR3. CDR3 region: CASSPGTNYEQYF. DNA of the CDR3: TGTGCCAGCAGTCCCGGGACTAACTACGAGCAGTACTTC.

The table lists this clonotype with many counts. The chain links TRBV3-1 to TRBJ2-1; D ambiguous. The ends were cut back, 0 bases at V and 0 bases at J, with 6 bases in the middle. The germline gives CDR1 LGHDT, CDR2 YNNKEL (reference sequence). This CDR3 contains 15 residues. The CDR3 sequence: CASSQDISSYNEQFF. CDR3 DNA sequence: TGTGCCAGCAGCCAAGATATTAGCTCCTACAATGAGCAGTTCTTC.

This clonotype was observed a few times. The gene calls are TRBV13 and TRBJ2-3; TRBD2 matches 11 bases. This CDR3 region has 17 residues. Germline V gene data show CDR1 as PRHDT and CDR2 as FYEKMQ (reference sequence). V lost 4 bases to trimming and J lost 4 bases; unmatched junction nucleotides: 10. CDR3 coding DNA: TGTGCCAGCAGCTCACTAGCGGGAGAGGCGGGGGCAGATACGCAGTATTTT. This encodes CASSSLAGEAGADTQYF.

This clonotype appeared many times. This sequence joins TRBV29-1 and TRBJ2-2; TRBD1 aligns across 9 bases. The length of the CDR3 is 13 residues. After removal of 7 bases from V and 3 bases from J, the junction contained 3 bases not matched to a gene. In germline, CDR1 is SQVTM, CDR2 ANQGSEA. The CDR3 nucleotides are TGCAGCGGGGGGACAGGGTACACCGGGGAGCTGTTTTTT. Amino acids: CSGGTGYTGELFF.

The chain employs TRBV7-9 and TRBJ1-1, with a possible D match to TRBD1 (5 bases). The V gene's germline CDR1 is SEHNR and CDR2 FQNEAQ (reference sequence). This CDR3 has 16 residues. Trimming took 4 bases from V and 0 from J, leaving 15 bases between them. CDR3 in amino acids: CASSSLGRDLNTEAFF. Written as DNA, the CDR3 is TGTGCCAGCAGCTCCCTCGGCCGGGACCTGAACACTGAAGCTTTCTTT.